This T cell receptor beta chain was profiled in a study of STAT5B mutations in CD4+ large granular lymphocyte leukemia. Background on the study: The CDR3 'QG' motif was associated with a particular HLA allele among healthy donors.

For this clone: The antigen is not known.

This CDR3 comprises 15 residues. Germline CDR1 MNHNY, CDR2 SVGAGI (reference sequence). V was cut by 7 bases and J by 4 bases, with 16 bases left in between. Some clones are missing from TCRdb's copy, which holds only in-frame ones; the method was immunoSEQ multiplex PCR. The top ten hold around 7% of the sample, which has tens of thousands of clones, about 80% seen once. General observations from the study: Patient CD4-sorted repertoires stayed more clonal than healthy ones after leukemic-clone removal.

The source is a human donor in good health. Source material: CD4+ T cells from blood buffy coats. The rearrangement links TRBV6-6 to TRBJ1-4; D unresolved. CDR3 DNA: TGTGCCAGCATTGGTACCGGGAGTCATAATGAAAAACTGTTTTTT. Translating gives CASIGTGSHNEKLFF.